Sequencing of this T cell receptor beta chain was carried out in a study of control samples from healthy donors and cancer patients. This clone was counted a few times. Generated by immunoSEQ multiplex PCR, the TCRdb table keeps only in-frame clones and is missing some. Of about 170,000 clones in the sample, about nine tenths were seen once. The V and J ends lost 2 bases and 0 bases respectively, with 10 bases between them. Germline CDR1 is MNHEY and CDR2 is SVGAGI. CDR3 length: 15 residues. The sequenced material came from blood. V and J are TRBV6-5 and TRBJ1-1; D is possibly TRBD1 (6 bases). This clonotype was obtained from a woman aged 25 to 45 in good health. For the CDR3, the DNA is TGTGCCAGCAGTTACAGGGGGGGTATGAACACTGAAGCTTTCTTT. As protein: CASSYRGGMNTEAFF.